Each of the 27 T cell receptor beta chains below was sequenced from the same sample in a study of T cell changes during pregnancy in multiple sclerosis. The repertoire was sequenced with immunoSEQ multiplex PCR; TCRdb's copy has only in-frame clones and lacks some. Of 70,000 to 75,000 clones in the sample, around nine tenths were seen once. This specimen consisted of peripheral blood, obtained in the second trimester of pregnancy. The receptors were gathered from a female donor in good health, enrolled as a control in a pregnancy study.

The count of this clone is one. The chain uses TRBV7-3 and TRBJ2-1; 7 positions match TRBD2. The junction had 13 bases not matched to a gene; V was cut back by 0 bases and J by 2 bases. The length of the CDR3 is 19 residues. Germline V lookup: CDR1 SGHTA, CDR2 FQGTGA. The DNA of the CDR3 is TGTGCCAGCAGCTTAACGAGGGAGGGTGAGGCTTCCGCCTACAATGAGCAGTTCTTC. Translation: CASSLTREGEASAYNEQFF.

This clone came up once. The genes are TRBV29-1 and TRBJ2-1, with 10 bases that match TRBD2. The CDR3 is 17 amino acids. Germline CDR1 reads SQVTM; CDR2 reads ANQGSEA. J lost 0 bases, V lost 6 bases, and 11 bases had no gene match. As DNA, the CDR3 is TGCAGCGTCCACCTGCTAGCGGGGGTCTCCTCCTACAATGAGCAGTTCTTC. Encoded protein: CSVHLLAGVSSYNEQFF.

The V gene is TRBV6-1, the J gene TRBJ1-5; 9 nucleotides line up with TRBD1. This CDR3 is built from 16 residues. Looked up from germline, CDR1 is MNHNS and CDR2 is SASEGT. V lost 2 bases, J lost 7 bases, and 9 bases stayed unmatched. CDR3 sequence: CASSEPGQGLWQPQHF. In DNA form, the CDR3 reads TGTGCCAGCAGTGAACCTGGACAGGGGCTTTGGCAGCCCCAGCATTTT.

V usage is TRBV2 and J usage is TRBJ1-4; maybe TRBD1 (6 bases). From germline, CDR1 is SNHLY and CDR2 FYNNEI. Trimming removed 5 bases from V and 3 bases from J, with 13 bases in between. CDR3 length: 15 amino acids. The CDR3 sequence: CASSLQGSANEKLFF. CDR3 coding DNA: TGTGCCAGCAGTCTACAGGGCTCGGCTAATGAAAAACTGTTTTTT.

This rearrangement joins TRBV2 to TRBJ2-5, with 8 bases fitting TRBD1. This CDR3 region has 14 residues. V lost 3 bases and J lost 0; bases outside the gene matches: 0. Germline CDR1 is SNHLY and CDR2 is FYNNEI. Written as DNA, the CDR3 is TGTGCCAGCAGTGAGGGACAGGACCAAGAGACCCAGTACTTC. It translates to CASSEGQDQETQYF. The complete variable domain, with remaining parts taken from reference TRBV2 and TRBJ2-5, reads EPEVTQTPSHQVTQMGQEVILRCVPISNHLYFYWYRQILGQKVEFLVSFYNNEISEKSEIFDDQFSVERPDGSNFTLKIRSTKLEDSAMYFCASSEGQDQETQYFGPGTRLLVL.

The CDR3 loop reads CASSEAWAGELFF. The DNA of the CDR3 is TGTGCCAGCAGTGAAGCCTGGGCGGGGGAGCTGTTTTTT. The chain employs TRBV2 and TRBJ2-2, with D hard to call. Trimming cost V 0 bases and J 8 bases, with 7 bases left between them. In germline, CDR1 is SNHLY, CDR2 FYNNEI. CDR3 size: 13 residues.

The J gene is TRBJ2-7, the V gene TRBV7-2, with TRBD2 matching over 7 bases. J was trimmed by 0 bases and V by 5 bases; bases with no gene match: 7. CDR3 length: 15 residues. Germline assignment: CDR1 SGHTA and CDR2 FQGNSA. The CDR3 DNA reads as TGTGCCAGCAGCCTAACGGGCGGGAGCTCCTACGAGCAGTACTTC. This gives the protein CASSLTGGSSYEQYF.

In the case of this clone: The junction and the germline gene differ at one end; a read error may be behind it. V is TRBV9 and J is TRBJ1-2; D may be TRBD1 (6 bases). Germline V gene sequence: CDR1 SGDLS, CDR2 YYNGEE. The CDR3 consists of 16 residues. The CDR3 DNA sequence: TGTGCCAACAGCGTAGGGCAGGGGCAGGCTAACTATGGCTACACCTTC. Its translation is CANSVGQGQANYGYTF.

The chain has TRBV4-1 and TRBJ2-7; no definite D call. V was clipped by 0 bases and J by 4 bases, with 7 bases between them. The CDR3 sequence is 13 residues long. Germline assignment: CDR1 MGHRA and CDR2 YSYEKL. CDR3 coding DNA: TGCGCCAGCAGCCAAGATTCCGGGTACGAGCAGTACTTC. It yields the protein CASSQDSGYEQYF.

This clone occurred once. The V call is TRBV6-6, the J call TRBJ2-3; unclear D gene. Germline CDR1 is MNHNY and CDR2 is SVGAGI (reference sequence). Trimming shortened V by 6 bases and J by 6 bases, and 13 bases separated the two germline ends. The CDR3 has 13 amino acids. CDR3 in DNA: TGTGCCAGCAGCTCCCAGGTTAGGGATACGCAGTATTTT. This translates into CASSSQVRDTQYF.

The chain has TRBV5-8 and TRBJ2-5; D might be TRBD2 (5 bases). This CDR3 region has 16 residues. V lost 4 bases and J lost 1, with 17 bases in between. CDR1 is SGHTS, CDR2 YDEGEE, per germline. CDR3 region: CASSMRGLGSQETQYF. Written as DNA, the CDR3 is TGTGCCAGCAGCATGCGAGGGTTGGGGTCCCAAGAGACCCAGTACTTC.

V is TRBV7-9 and J is TRBJ2-7, with D unclear. This CDR3 is built from 11 residues. The V gene's germline CDR1 is SEHNR and CDR2 FQNEAQ (reference sequence). The V gene lost 5 bases and the J gene lost 4 bases, with 6 bases spanning the gap. The CDR3 loop is CASSHQYEQYF. The CDR3 bases are TGTGCCAGCAGCCACCAGTACGAGCAGTACTTC.

This chain connects TRBV18 to TRBJ2-5; no definite D call. The CDR3 consists of 13 residues. V was shortened by 1 base and J by 1 base, with 4 bases between the two germline ends. Germline CDR1 KGHSH, CDR2 LQKENI. This CDR3 reads CASSPRAQETQYF. The DNA of the CDR3 is TGTGCCAGCTCACCACGGGCCCAAGAGACCCAGTACTTC. Together with reference TRBV18 and TRBJ2-5, the CDR3 gives the full variable domain: NAGVMQNPRHLVRRRGQEARLRCSPMKGHSHVYWYRQLPEEGLKFMVYLQKENIIDESGMPKERFSAEFPKEGPSILRIQQVVRGDSAAYFCASSPRAQETQYFGPGTRLLVL.

The chain's CDR3 is CASEPSLRAPRGGYTF. For the CDR3, the DNA is TGTGCCAGCGAACCCTCATTGCGCGCCCCGCGGGGGGGCTACACCTTC. The chain employs TRBV19 and TRBJ1-2, with a possible D match to TRBD1 (5 bases). Germline assignment: CDR1 LNHDA and CDR2 SQIVND (reference sequence). The CDR3 runs 16 residues. With 9 bases removed from V and 8 bases from J, the gap between germline ends came to 28 bases.

The chain employs TRBV6-6 and TRBJ2-7, with 7 bases identical to TRBD1. The germline V gene has CDR1 MNHNY and CDR2 SVGAGI (reference sequence). J was trimmed by 5 bases and V by 2 bases; bases with no gene match: 3. CDR3 size: 13 residues. DNA of the CDR3: TGTGCCAGCAGTTACGACAGGGCGGACGAGCAGTACTTC. Translating gives CASSYDRADEQYF.

As to this clone: Other nucleotide sequences in the sample specify the same CDR3. This sequence joins TRBV6-1 and TRBJ2-7; D might be TRBD1 (6 bases). CDR3 size: 14 residues. V lost 4 bases to trimming and J lost 0 bases, with 10 bases between them. CDR1 is MNHNS, CDR2 SASEGT, per germline. As DNA, the CDR3 is TGTGCCAGCAGTGGAAGGGGGAGCTCCTACGAGCAGTACTTC. The encoded protein is CASSGRGSSYEQYF.

Written as DNA, the CDR3 is TGTGCCTGGAGTGCTCTCCGGGGGGGTGGTTTCAATGAGCAGTTCTTC. Translated: CAWSALRGGGFNEQFF. The chain carries TRBV30 and TRBJ2-1, with TRBD2 matching 8 bases. Germline loops: CDR1 GTSNPN, CDR2 SVGIG (reference sequence). The CDR3 loop spans 16 amino acids. V trimming: 1 base; J trimming: 6 bases; junction bases outside the gene matches: 11. Full variable domain (rest looked up from reference TRBV30 and TRBJ2-1): SQTIHQWPATLVQPVGSPLSLECTVEGTSNPNLYWYRQAAGRGLQLLFYSVGIGQISSEVPQNLSASRPQDRQFILSSKKLLLSDSGFYLCAWSALRGGGFNEQFFGPGTRLTVL.

The gene calls are TRBV4-3 and TRBJ1-1; D uncertain. The germline gives CDR1 LGHNA, CDR2 YSLEER. Trimming cost V 3 bases and J 8 bases, with 16 bases left between them. This CDR3 contains 14 residues. CDR3 in DNA: TGCGCCAGCAGCCAGACCGCGGTTTGGGTAGAAGCTTTCTTT. Its translation: CASSQTAVWVEAFF.

V usage is TRBV4-3 and J usage is TRBJ2-2, with 10 bases identical to TRBD1. The length of the CDR3 is 17 residues. Per the germline V gene, CDR1 is LGHNA and CDR2 is YSLEER. V lost 5 bases and J lost 1; bases outside the gene matches: 7. The CDR3 sequence: CASSAGQGKRNTGELFF. CDR3 nucleotides: TGCGCCAGCAGCGCGGGACAGGGGAAAAGGAACACCGGGGAGCTGTTTTTT.

This chain joins TRBV7-2 and TRBJ1-5; tentatively, D is TRBD1 (5 bases). V lost 5 bases and J lost 7, with 18 bases in between. The germline CDR1 and CDR2 sequences are SGHTA and FQGNSA. The CDR3 extends over 15 amino acids. CDR3 bases: TGTGCCAGCAGCGCGGACCCGGGCAAGGGGCAGCCCCAGCATTTT. Protein: CASSADPGKGQPQHF.

This chain uses TRBV11-3 with TRBJ1-5; possible D gene TRBD1, 5 bases. The V end lost 1 base, the J end lost 1 base, and 8 bases lay between the germline ends. From germline, CDR1 is SGHNT and CDR2 YENEEA. CDR3 length: 15 residues. CDR3 in amino acids: CASSLGRVSNQPQHF. The CDR3 DNA reads as TGTGCCAGCAGCTTAGGCAGGGTCAGCAATCAGCCCCAGCATTTT.

The rearrangement joins TRBV11-3 to TRBJ1-1; no clear D. This CDR3 is built from 13 residues. Trimming cost V 1 base and J 6 bases, with 9 bases left between them. CDR1 and CDR2 from the germline V gene are SGHNT and YENEEA. The CDR3 sequence is CASSLVSTAEAFF. In DNA form, the CDR3 reads TGTGCCAGCAGCTTAGTAAGCACGGCTGAAGCTTTCTTT.

The chain has TRBV7-8 and TRBJ1-2, with D hard to call. V lost 0 bases and J lost 2, with 4 bases in between. The length of the CDR3 is 13 residues. CDR1 and CDR2 from the germline V gene are SGHVS and FQNEAQ. In nucleotides, the CDR3 is TGTGCCAGCAGCTTAGCCCTCAACTATGGCTACACCTTC. Protein product: CASSLALNYGYTF.

V usage is TRBV7-2 and J usage is TRBJ1-1; D unresolved. Germline assignment: CDR1 SGHTA and CDR2 FQGNSA. The V end lost 2 bases, the J end lost 1 base, and 11 bases lay between the germline ends. The CDR3 runs 15 residues. The CDR3 DNA reads TGTGCCAGCAGCTTACTAGGTTCTTGGAACACTGAAGCTTTCTTT. Translation gives CASSLLGSWNTEAFF. Together with reference TRBV7-2 and TRBJ1-1, the CDR3 gives the full variable domain: GAGVSQSPSNKVTEKGKDVELRCDPISGHTALYWYRQSLGQGLEFLIYFQGNSAPDKSGLPSDRFSAERTGGSVSTLTIQRTQQEDSAVYLCASSLLGSWNTEAFFGQGTRLTVV.

This chain links TRBV19 with TRBJ1-2, with 8 bases matching TRBD1. Germline trimming cut 6 bases from V and 0 bases from J; bases unmatched to any gene: 0. Germline CDR1 and CDR2: LNHDA and SQIVND (reference sequence). The CDR3 runs 13 residues. This CDR3 is CASRDRANYGYTF. The DNA of the CDR3 is TGTGCCAGTAGGGACAGGGCTAACTATGGCTACACCTTC.

This clone was seen only a few times. This CDR3 is CASRDGRGMNTEAFF. In DNA, the CDR3 is TGTGCCAGCAGAGATGGAAGGGGGATGAACACTGAAGCTTTCTTT. This rearrangement joins TRBV25-1 to TRBJ1-1; a weak D match, TRBD1 (6 bases). The germline V gene has CDR1 MGHDK and CDR2 SYGVNS. The CDR3 extends over 15 amino acids. V was trimmed by 6 bases and J by 0 bases, leaving 14 bases between them.

The genes are TRBV27 and TRBJ1-1, with TRBD1 as a possible D gene (5 bases). Deletions cut 6 bases from V and 0 bases from J, with 11 bases between. Germline assignment: CDR1 MNHEY and CDR2 SMNVEV (reference sequence). The CDR3 loop spans 14 amino acids. CDR3: CASSPDRVNTEAFF. The CDR3 region has the DNA TGTGCCAGCAGCCCTGACAGAGTGAACACTGAAGCTTTCTTT.